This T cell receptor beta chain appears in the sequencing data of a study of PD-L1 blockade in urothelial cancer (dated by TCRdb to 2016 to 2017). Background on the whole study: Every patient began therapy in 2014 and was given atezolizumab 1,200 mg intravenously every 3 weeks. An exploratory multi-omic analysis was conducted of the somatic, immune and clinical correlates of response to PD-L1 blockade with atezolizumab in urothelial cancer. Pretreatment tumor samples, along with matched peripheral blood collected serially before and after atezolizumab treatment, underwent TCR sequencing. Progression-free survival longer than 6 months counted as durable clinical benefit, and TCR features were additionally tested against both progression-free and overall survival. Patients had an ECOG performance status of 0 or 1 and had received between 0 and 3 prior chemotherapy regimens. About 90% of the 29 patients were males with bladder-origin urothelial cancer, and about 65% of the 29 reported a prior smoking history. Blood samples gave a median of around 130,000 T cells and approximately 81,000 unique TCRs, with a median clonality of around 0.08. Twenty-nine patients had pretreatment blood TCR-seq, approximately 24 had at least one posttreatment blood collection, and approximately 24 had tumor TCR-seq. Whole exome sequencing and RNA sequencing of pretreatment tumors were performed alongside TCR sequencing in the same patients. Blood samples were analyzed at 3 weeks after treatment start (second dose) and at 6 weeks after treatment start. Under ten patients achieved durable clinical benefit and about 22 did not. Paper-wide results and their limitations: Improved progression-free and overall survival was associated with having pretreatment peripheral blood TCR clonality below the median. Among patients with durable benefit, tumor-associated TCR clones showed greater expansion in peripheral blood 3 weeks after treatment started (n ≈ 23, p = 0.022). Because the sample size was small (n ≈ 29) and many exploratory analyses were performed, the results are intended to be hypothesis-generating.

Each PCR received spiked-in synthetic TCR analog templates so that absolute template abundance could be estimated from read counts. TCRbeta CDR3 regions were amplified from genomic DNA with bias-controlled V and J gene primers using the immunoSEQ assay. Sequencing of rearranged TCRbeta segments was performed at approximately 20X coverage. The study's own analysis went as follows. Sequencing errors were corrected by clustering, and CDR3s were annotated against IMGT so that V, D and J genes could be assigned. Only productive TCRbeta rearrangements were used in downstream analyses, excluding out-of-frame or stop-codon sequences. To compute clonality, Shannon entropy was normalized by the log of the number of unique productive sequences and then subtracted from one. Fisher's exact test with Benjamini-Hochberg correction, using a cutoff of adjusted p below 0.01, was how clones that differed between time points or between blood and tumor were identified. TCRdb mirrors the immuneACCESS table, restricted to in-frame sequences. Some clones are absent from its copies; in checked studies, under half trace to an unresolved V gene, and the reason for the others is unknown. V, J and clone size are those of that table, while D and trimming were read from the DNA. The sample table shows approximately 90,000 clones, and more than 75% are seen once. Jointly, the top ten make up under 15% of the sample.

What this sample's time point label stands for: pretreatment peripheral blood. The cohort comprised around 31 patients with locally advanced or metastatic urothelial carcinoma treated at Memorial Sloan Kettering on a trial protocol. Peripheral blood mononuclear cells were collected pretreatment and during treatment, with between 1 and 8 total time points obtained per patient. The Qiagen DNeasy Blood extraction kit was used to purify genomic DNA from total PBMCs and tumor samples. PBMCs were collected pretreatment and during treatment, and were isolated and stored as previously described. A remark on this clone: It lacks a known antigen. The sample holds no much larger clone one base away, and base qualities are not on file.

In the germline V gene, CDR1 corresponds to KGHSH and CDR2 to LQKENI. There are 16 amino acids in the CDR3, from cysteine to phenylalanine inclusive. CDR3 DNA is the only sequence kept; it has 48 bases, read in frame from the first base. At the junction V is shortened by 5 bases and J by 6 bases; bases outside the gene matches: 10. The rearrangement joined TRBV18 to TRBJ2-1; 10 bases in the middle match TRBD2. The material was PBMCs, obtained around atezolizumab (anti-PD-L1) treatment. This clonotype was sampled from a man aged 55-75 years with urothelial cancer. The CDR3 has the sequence CASSGLAGGPANEQFF. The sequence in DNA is TGTGCCAGCTCAGGATTAGCGGGGGGCCCTGCCAATGAGCAGTTCTTC.